Here is one TCR beta chain with its context. Its cognate antigen is unknown. CDR1 is GTSNPN, CDR2 SVGIG, per germline (reference sequence). V was cut by 4 bases and J by 1 base, with 19 bases left in between. This CDR3 region has 16 residues. This specimen comes from a study of cytomegalovirus exposure and HLA in healthy donors. General study results and limits: Researchers had no immune exposure information except CMV serostatus available.

PCR was performed using 60 Vbeta and 13 Jbeta primers. Assay used: immunoSEQ multiplex PCR; TCRdb lists only in-frame clones, some missing. The data show about 150,000 clones, with more than 70% seen just once and 1.5% to 2% held by the top ten. The sample comprised PBMCs. This chain joins TRBV30 and TRBJ1-1; a possible D gene is TRBD1 (6 bases). The sequence was collected from a woman aged 40-49 years in good health and CMV-seronegative. The CDR3 sequence is CAWTPGTRAGNTEAFF. DNA for the CDR3: TGTGCCTGGACCCCCGGGACAAGGGCAGGGAACACTGAAGCTTTCTTT.